The 15 T cell receptor beta chains in this list originate from one sample, sequenced in a study of cytomegalovirus exposure and HLA in healthy donors. Primers included in the PCR were 60 Vbeta and 13 Jbeta primers. The data were produced by immunoSEQ multiplex PCR, yet TCRdb's version contains in-frame clones alone and is incomplete. Here the sample spans 100,000 to 150,000 clones, approximately 80% being singletons. Sequencing was carried out using PBMCs. The receptors derive from a man aged 18 to 30 in good health and CMV-seropositive.

J is TRBJ2-7 and V is TRBV6-4, with 8 bases matching TRBD1. This CDR3 region has 15 residues. V lost 7 bases to trimming and J lost 0 bases; unmatched junction nucleotides: 8. Germline CDR1 is MRHNA and CDR2 is SNTAGT. CDR3 in DNA: TGTGCCAGCACACATTCTGGGACAGGCTCCTACGAGCAGTACTTC. It translates to CASTHSGTGSYEQYF.

The V gene is TRBV2, the J gene TRBJ1-2, with 9 bases that match TRBD1. The CDR3 extends over 16 amino acids. Germline assignment: CDR1 SNHLY and CDR2 FYNNEI. Trimming took 7 bases from V and 3 from J; bases not matched to a gene: 12. CDR3 nucleotides: TGTGCCAGCATCATACCGGGACAGGGACGGGACTATGGCTACACCTTC. Translating gives CASIIPGQGRDYGYTF.

The chain links TRBV7-8 to TRBJ2-7, with TRBD1 identical over 8 bases. Germline V gives CDR1 SGHVS, CDR2 FQNEAQ. There are 16 residues in the CDR3. V lost 1 base, J lost 4 bases, and 9 bases stayed unmatched. The CDR3 DNA follows: TGTGCCAGCAGCTTAGGGACAGGGAAGTGGAGGTACGAGCAGTACTTC. Translation: CASSLGTGKWRYEQYF.

This clone appeared a few times. Other DNA sequences in the sample encode the same CDR3. The chain links TRBV9 to TRBJ1-2; D may be TRBD1 (6 bases). The CDR3 consists of 14 residues. Trimming shortened V by 2 bases and J by 1 base, and 9 bases separated the two germline ends. From germline, CDR1 is SGDLS and CDR2 YYNGEE. CDR3 residues: CASSVDSFNYGYTF. The CDR3 DNA reads TGTGCCAGCAGCGTGGACAGCTTTAACTATGGCTACACCTTC.

J is TRBJ2-5 and V is TRBV6-5; TRBD1 might be the D (5 bases). The J call may be mistaken, given a closer DNA end match to TRBJ2-7. The CDR3 consists of 14 residues. Germline V CDR1 and CDR2: MNHEY, SVGAGI. The CDR3 protein is CASSPRRDSYEQYF. The CDR3 DNA is TGTGCCAGCAGTCCCCGCAGGGATTCCTACGAGCAGTACTTC.

Comments on this clone: The identical CDR3 is also encoded by other nucleotide sequences in the sample. V and J are TRBV5-1 and TRBJ1-1, with a tentative D call TRBD1 (5 bases). Trimming removed 0 bases at V and 5 bases at J, with 11 bases between. Looked up from germline, CDR1 is SGHRS and CDR2 is YFSETQ. The CDR3 spans 14 residues. The CDR3 bases are TGCGCCAGCAGCTTGGGTCAGGGAGGGACTGAAGCTTTCTTT. This translates into CASSLGQGGTEAFF.

The genes are TRBV4-1 and TRBJ1-5; TRBD1 agrees at 7 bases. The junction had 8 bases not matched to a gene; V was cut back by 0 bases and J by 0 bases. CDR3 length equals 18 residues. From germline, CDR1 is MGHRA and CDR2 YSYEKL. The DNA for the CDR3 is TGCGCCAGCAGCCAAGATGGGGACAGACCTTATAGCAATCAGCCCCAGCATTTT. Amino acids: CASSQDGDRPYSNQPQHF.

The genes are TRBV5-5 and TRBJ2-3; a possible D gene is TRBD2 (6 bases). This CDR3 has 16 amino acids. In germline, CDR1 is SGHKS, CDR2 YYEKEE (reference sequence). Trimming pared 4 bases from V and 5 bases from J, leaving 20 bases between. The CDR3 spells CASSRLLSSVKDTQYF. The DNA for the CDR3 is TGTGCCAGCAGCCGCCTTTTATCTAGCGTGAAAGATACGCAGTATTTT.

This chain links TRBV5-4 with TRBJ2-2; TRBD1 matches 7 bases. This CDR3 is built from 13 residues. After removal of 4 bases from V and 9 bases from J, the junction contained 6 bases not matched to a gene. Germline loops: CDR1 SGHNT, CDR2 YYREEE (reference sequence). The CDR3 DNA sequence: TGTGCCAGCAGCGCGACAGGGTTCCGGGAGCTGTTTTTT. Translating gives CASSATGFRELFF.

V usage is TRBV14 and J usage is TRBJ1-2; 7 positions match TRBD1. The CDR3 is made up of 15 amino acids. Trimming at V came to 0 bases and at J to 4 bases, leaving 5 bases not matched to a gene. Per germline, CDR1 SGHDN and CDR2 FVKESK. CDR3: CASSQDQGQFYGYTF. CDR3 DNA sequence: TGTGCCAGCAGCCAAGATCAGGGACAGTTCTATGGCTACACCTTC.

This clone was found once. The DNA of the CDR3 is TGTGCCAGCAGCCCCCGGGGCAGACAGGAAAACACTGAAGCTTTCTTT. As protein: CASSPRGRQENTEAFF. The gene calls are TRBV11-1 and TRBJ1-1; TRBD1 might be the D (6 bases). The CDR3 loop spans 16 amino acids. The germline V and J ends were trimmed by 5 bases and 2 bases, with 18 bases remaining between them. Germline V gives CDR1 SGHAT, CDR2 FQDESV (reference sequence).

The V call is TRBV12-5, the J call TRBJ1-1, with D hard to call. The V end was cut by 0 bases, the J end by 0 bases, with 14 bases between. This CDR3 contains 17 residues. Germline V lookup: CDR1 LGHNT, CDR2 FRNRAP. As DNA, the CDR3 is TGTGCTAGTGGTTTGGTACTGGGCAGACCATTGAACACTGAAGCTTTCTTT. This sequence encodes CASGLVLGRPLNTEAFF.

The chain couples TRBV2 to TRBJ1-1; the D gene is possibly TRBD1 (5 bases). The CDR3 runs to 16 residues. Trimming took 2 bases from V and 0 from J, leaving 13 bases between them. Germline loops: CDR1 SNHLY, CDR2 FYNNEI. CDR3 coding DNA: TGTGCCAGCAGTGAATGGGGGGTCCTCATGAACACTGAAGCTTTCTTT. It codes for CASSEWGVLMNTEAFF.

The rearrangement uses TRBV11-2 and TRBJ1-5, with D perhaps matching TRBD1 (5 bases). Germline CDR1 reads SGHAT; CDR2 reads FQNNGV. V was shortened by 6 bases and J by 2 bases, with 11 bases between the two germline ends. This CDR3 has 14 residues. The CDR3, as DNA: TGTGCCAGCAGTCTAACACAGGGCAATCAGCCCCAGCATTTT. It codes for CASSLTQGNQPQHF.

This rearrangement joins TRBV28 to TRBJ2-6, with 7 bases fitting TRBD2. This CDR3 has 15 residues. With V trimmed by 3 bases and J by 4 bases, 3 bases remained unmatched. The germline V gene has CDR1 MDHEN and CDR2 SYDVKM. In DNA, the CDR3 is TGTGCCAGCAGTTTCCGGGGGGAGGGGGCCAACGTCCTGACTTTC. Translating gives CASSFRGEGANVLTF.